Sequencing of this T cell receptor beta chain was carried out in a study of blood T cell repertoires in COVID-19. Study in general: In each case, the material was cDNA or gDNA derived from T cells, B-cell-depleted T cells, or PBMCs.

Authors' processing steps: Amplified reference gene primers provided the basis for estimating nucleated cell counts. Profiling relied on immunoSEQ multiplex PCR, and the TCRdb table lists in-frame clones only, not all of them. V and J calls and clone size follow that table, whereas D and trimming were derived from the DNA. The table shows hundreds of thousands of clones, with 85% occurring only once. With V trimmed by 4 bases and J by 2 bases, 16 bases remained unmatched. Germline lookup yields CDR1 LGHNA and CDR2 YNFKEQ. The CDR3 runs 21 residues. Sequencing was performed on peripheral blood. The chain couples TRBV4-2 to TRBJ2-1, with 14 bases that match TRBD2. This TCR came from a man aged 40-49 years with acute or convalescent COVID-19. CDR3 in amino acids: CASSRRATSGGAGVTYNEQFF. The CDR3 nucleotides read TGTGCCAGCAGCCGTCGGGCGACTAGCGGGGGGGCCGGAGTGACCTACAATGAGCAGTTCTTC.